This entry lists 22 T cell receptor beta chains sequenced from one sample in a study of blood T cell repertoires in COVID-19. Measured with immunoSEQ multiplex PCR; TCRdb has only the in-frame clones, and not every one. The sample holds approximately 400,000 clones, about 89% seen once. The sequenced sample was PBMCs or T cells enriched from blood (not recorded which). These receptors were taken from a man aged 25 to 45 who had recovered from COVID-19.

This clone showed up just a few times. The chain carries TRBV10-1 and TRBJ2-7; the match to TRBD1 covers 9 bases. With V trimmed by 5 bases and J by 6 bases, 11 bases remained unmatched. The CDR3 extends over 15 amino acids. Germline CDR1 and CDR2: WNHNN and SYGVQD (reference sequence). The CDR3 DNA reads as TGCGCCAGCAGTAACCCCGGGACAGGGATCTTCGAGCAGTACTTC. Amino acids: CASSNPGTGIFEQYF.

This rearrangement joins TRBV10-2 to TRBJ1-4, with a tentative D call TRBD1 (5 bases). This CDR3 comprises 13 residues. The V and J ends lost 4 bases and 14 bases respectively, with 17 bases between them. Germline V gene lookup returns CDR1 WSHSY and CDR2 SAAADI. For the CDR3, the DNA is TGCGCCAGCAGTGGTACGCCAAGGGGTCGGCTGTTTTTT. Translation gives CASSGTPRGRLFF.

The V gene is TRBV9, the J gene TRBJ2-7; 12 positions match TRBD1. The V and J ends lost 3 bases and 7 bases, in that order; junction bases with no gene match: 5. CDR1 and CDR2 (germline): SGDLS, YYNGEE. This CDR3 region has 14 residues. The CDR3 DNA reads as TGTGCCAGCAGCGCGGGACAGGGGGCGGATGAGCAGTACTTC. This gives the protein CASSAGQGADEQYF.

CDR3 protein: CASSFQVNYEQYF. CDR3 in DNA: TGTGCCAGTAGTTTTCAGGTAAACTACGAGCAGTACTTC. This chain connects TRBV19 to TRBJ2-7; D is undetermined. CDR3 length: 13 residues. V lost 5 bases and J 3 bases, leaving 11 bases between the germline ends. Germline assignment: CDR1 LNHDA and CDR2 SQIVND (reference sequence).

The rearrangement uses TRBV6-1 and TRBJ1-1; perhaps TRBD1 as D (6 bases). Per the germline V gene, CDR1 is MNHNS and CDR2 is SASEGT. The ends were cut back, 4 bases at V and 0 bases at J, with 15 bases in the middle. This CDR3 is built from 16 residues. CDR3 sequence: CASSAPSGQMNTEAFF. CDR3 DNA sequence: TGTGCCAGCAGTGCTCCCTCCGGACAGATGAACACTGAAGCTTTCTTT.

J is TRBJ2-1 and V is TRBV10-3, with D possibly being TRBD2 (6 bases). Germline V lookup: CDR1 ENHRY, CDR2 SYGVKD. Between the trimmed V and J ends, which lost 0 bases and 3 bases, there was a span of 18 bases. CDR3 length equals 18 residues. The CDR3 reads CAISESGAAGGHYNEQFF. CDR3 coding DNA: TGTGCCATCAGTGAGTCCGGGGCGGCAGGAGGGCACTACAATGAGCAGTTCTTC.

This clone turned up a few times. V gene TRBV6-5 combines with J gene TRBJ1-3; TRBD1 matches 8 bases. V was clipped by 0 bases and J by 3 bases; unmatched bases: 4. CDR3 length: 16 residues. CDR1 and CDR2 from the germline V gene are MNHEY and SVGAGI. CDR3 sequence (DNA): TGTGCCAGCAGTTACTCCCCGACAGGGGATGGAAACACCATATATTTT. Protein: CASSYSPTGDGNTIYF.

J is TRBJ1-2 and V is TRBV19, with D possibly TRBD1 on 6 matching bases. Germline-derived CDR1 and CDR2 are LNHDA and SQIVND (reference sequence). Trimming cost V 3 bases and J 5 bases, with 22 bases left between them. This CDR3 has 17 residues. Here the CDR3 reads CASSIGTGILATYGYTF. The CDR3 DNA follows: TGTGCCAGTAGTATTGGTACAGGGATTTTAGCAACTTATGGCTACACCTTC.

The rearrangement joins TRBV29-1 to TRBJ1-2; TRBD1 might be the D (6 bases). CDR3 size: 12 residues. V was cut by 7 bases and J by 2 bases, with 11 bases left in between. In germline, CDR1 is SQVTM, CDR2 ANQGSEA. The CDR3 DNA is TGCAGCGGTCGACAGGAAAACTATGGCTACACCTTC. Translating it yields CSGRQENYGYTF.

In nucleotides, the CDR3 is TGTGCCAGCAGCCCGGGACAGGGGTTCGCTCAAGGGGAGCTGTTTTTT. Encoded protein: CASSPGQGFAQGELFF. The rearrangement joins TRBV3-1 (or the pseudogene TRBV3-2) to TRBJ2-2, with TRBD1 identical over 10 bases. Germline values: CDR1 LGHDT, CDR2 YNNKEL (reference sequence). V was clipped by 4 bases and J by 8 bases; unmatched bases: 10. The CDR3 is 16 residues long.

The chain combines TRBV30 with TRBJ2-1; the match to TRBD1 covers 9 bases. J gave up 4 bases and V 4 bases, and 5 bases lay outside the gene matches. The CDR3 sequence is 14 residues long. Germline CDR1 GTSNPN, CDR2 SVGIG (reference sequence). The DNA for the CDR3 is TGTGCCTGGACTCCTGGGACAGGGTACAATGAGCAGTTCTTC. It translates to CAWTPGTGYNEQFF.

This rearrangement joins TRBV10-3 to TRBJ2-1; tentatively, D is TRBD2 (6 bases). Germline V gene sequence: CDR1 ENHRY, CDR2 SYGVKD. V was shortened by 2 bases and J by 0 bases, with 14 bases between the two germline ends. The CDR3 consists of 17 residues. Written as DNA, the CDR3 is TGTGCCATCAGTGAGAGGGCCGGAGGGGACTCCTACAATGAGCAGTTCTTC. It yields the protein CAISERAGGDSYNEQFF.

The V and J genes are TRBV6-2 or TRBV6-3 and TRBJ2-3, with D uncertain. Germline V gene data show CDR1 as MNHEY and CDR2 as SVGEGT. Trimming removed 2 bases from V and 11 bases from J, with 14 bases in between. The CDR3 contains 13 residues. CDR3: CASSYGGGGEQYF. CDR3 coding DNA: TGTGCCAGCAGTTACGGTGGTGGCGGTGAGCAGTATTTT.

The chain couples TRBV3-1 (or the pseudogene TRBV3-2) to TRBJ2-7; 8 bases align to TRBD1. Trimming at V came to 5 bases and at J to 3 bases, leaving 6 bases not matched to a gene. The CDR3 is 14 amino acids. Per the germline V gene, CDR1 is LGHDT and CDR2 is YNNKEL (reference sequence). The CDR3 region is CASSNRGASYEQYF. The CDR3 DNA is TGTGCCAGCAGCAACAGGGGGGCGAGCTACGAGCAGTACTTC.

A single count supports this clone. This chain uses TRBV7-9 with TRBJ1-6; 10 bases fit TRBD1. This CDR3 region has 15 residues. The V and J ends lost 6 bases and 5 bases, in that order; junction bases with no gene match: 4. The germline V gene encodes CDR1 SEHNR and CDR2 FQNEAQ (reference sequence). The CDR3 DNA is TGTGCCAGCAGAAGACAGGGGGCTGATAATTCACCCCTCCACTTT. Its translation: CASRRQGADNSPLHF.

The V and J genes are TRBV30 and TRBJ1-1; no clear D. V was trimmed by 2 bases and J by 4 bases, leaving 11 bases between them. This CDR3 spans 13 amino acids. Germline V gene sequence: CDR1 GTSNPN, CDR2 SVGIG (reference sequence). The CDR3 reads CAWSLSGITEAFF. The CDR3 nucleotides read TGTGCCTGGAGTTTATCGGGGATCACTGAAGCTTTCTTT.

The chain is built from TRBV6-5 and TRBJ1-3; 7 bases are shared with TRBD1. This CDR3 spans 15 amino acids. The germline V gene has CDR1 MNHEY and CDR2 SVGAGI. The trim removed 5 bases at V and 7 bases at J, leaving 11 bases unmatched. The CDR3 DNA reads TGTGCCAGCAGTCCTCTCACAGGGGACGGGAACACCATATATTTT. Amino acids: CASSPLTGDGNTIYF.

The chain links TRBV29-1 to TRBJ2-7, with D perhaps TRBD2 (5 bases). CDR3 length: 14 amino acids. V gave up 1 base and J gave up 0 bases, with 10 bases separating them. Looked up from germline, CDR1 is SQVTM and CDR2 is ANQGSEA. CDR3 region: CSVEGVGSSYEQYF. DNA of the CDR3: TGCAGCGTTGAAGGGGTAGGGAGCTCCTACGAGCAGTACTTC.

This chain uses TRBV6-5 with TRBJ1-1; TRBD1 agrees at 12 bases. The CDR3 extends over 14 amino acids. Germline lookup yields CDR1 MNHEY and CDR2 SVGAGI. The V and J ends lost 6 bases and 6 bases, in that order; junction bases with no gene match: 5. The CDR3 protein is CASSTGQGASEAFF. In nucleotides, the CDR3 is TGTGCCAGCAGCACGGGACAGGGGGCCTCTGAAGCTTTCTTT.

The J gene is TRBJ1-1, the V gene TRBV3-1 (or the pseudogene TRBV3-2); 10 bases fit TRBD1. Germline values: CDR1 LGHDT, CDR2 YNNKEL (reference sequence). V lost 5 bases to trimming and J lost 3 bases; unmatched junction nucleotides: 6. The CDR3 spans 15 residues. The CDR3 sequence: CASSSRTGGDTEAFF. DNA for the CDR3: TGTGCCAGCAGCTCAAGGACAGGGGGAGACACTGAAGCTTTCTTT.

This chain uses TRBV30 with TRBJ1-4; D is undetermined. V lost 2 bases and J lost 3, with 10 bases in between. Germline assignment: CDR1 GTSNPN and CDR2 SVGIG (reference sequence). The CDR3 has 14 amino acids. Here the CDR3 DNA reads TGTGCCTGGAGTTACGGTCGATCTAATGAAAAACTGTTTTTT. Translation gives CAWSYGRSNEKLFF.

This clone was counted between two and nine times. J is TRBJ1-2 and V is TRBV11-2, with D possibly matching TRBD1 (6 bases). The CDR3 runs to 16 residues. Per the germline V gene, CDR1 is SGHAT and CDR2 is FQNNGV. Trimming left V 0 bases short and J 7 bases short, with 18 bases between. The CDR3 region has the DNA TGTGCCAGCAGCTTAGAAGTTGCGGGGGCGCAAAGTGGCTACACCTTC. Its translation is CASSLEVAGAQSGYTF.